These 8 T cell receptor beta chains were all obtained from the same sample, sequenced in a study of CD8+CD57+ T cells in acquired aplastic anemia. Genomic DNA served as template for TCR beta VDJ and CDR3 profiling. Using its own MiXCR run on the reads, TCRdb lists one record per CDR3 protein. The sample consists of 200,000 to 250,000 distinct CDR3 sequences, around three fifths of them appearing once. The authors sequenced patients whose flow cytometry had shown CD8+CD57+ cell expansion. Sequenced input: sorted CD4+, CD8+, or CD8+CD57+ T cells (not recorded which) from PBMCs. All receptors come from a human donor with aplastic anemia.

This rearrangement joins TRBV29-1 to TRBJ2-7, with D maybe TRBD2 (5 bases). Trimming pared 4 bases from V and 2 bases from J, leaving 15 bases between. Germline loops: CDR1 SQVTM, CDR2 ANQGSEA. CDR3 size: 14 residues. The CDR3 loop reads CSVGLRQATYEQYF. As DNA, the CDR3 is TGCAGCGTTGGACTAAGGCAGGCTACCTACGAGCAGTACTTC.

V gene TRBV19 combines with J gene TRBJ1-5; D is possibly TRBD1 (5 bases). The V and J ends lost 3 bases and 3 bases respectively, with 9 bases between them. CDR3 length: 14 amino acids. Germline V CDR1 and CDR2: LNHDA, SQIVND (reference sequence). The CDR3 DNA is TGTGCCAGTAGTATTGAAGGGGCCAATCAGCCCCAGCATTTT. Residues: CASSIEGANQPQHF.

The chain couples TRBV19 to TRBJ1-2; the D is unclear. Looked up from germline, CDR1 is LNHDA and CDR2 is SQIVND (reference sequence). Trimming took 6 bases from V and 5 from J, leaving 19 bases between them. This CDR3 contains 15 residues. The CDR3 DNA follows: TGTGCCAGTAGAAATCCGGGAAGGCGGGTATATGGCTACACCTTC. This encodes CASRNPGRRVYGYTF.

V gene TRBV2 combines with J gene TRBJ2-3; TRBD1 or TRBD2 may be the D gene (6 bases each). The CDR3 contains 15 residues. The germline V gene encodes CDR1 SNHLY and CDR2 FYNNEI. The V and J ends lost 6 bases and 6 bases respectively, with 19 bases between them. The CDR3 protein is CASSLGGSFGDTQYF. CDR3 bases: TGTGCCAGCAGCCTCGGGGGCAGTTTTGGCGATACGCAGTATTTT.

The chain carries TRBV12-3 or TRBV12-4 and TRBJ2-7; D perhaps matches TRBD2 (8 bases). V gave up 10 bases and J gave up 4 bases, with 20 bases separating them. CDR3 length: 14 amino acids. CDR3 nucleotides: TGTGCCATCAGGGGGAGCGGGAGAGTGTACGAGCAGTACTTC. Translating it yields CAIRGSGRVYEQYF.

This rearrangement joins TRBV7-2 to TRBJ1-1; the D is unclear. This CDR3 comprises 16 residues. The V gene lost 1 base and the J gene lost 1 base, with 13 bases spanning the gap. CDR1 SGHTA and CDR2 FQGNSA come from the germline V gene. Here the CDR3 reads CASSLVQAEGNTEAFF. As DNA, the CDR3 is TGTGCCAGCAGCTTAGTCCAGGCTGAAGGGAACACTGAAGCTTTCTTT.

The genes are TRBV7-9 and TRBJ2-3; D unclear. V shed 2 bases and J shed 3 bases, with 9 bases lying between them. Germline lookup yields CDR1 SEHNR and CDR2 FQNEAQ (reference sequence). The CDR3 runs 14 residues. The CDR3 DNA reads as TGTGCCAGCAGCTTATGGCCGGAAACAGATACGCAGTATTTT. Its protein product is CASSLWPETDTQYF. Using reference TRBV7-9 and TRBJ2-3 for the parts outside the CDR3, the full variable domain is DTGVSQNPRHKITKRGQNVTFRCDPISEHNRLYWYRQTLGQGPEFLTYFQNEAQLEKSRLLSDRFSAERPKGSFSTLEIQRTEQGDSAMYLCASSLWPETDTQYFGPGTRLTVL.

This clonotype was seen a handful of times. This chain connects TRBV29-1 to TRBJ1-1; 9 bases fit TRBD1. CDR1 and CDR2 from the germline V gene are SQVTM and ANQGSEA. This CDR3 spans 14 amino acids. With V trimmed by 5 bases and J by 0 bases, 4 bases remained unmatched. DNA for the CDR3: TGCAGCGTTCGGGGGACAGGGTTGAACACTGAAGCTTTCTTT. It is translated as CSVRGTGLNTEAFF.